The sequence of this T cell receptor beta chain was determined in a study of cytomegalovirus exposure and HLA in healthy donors. A multiplex PCR was run with 60 Vbeta primers and 13 Jbeta primers. Clones were read by immunoSEQ multiplex PCR, and TCRdb kept only the in-frame ones, dropping some. Among around 90,000 clones, approximately 68% were seen once, and the ten largest hold under 25%. V shed 5 bases and J shed 7 bases, with 18 bases lying between them. The germline CDR1 and CDR2 sequences are MGHRA and YSYEKL. This CDR3 is 15 amino acids long. This receptor was obtained from a woman aged 45-59 years in good health and CMV-seropositive. The J gene is TRBJ2-1, the V gene TRBV4-1, with a tentative D call TRBD2 (7 bases). The sample was PBMCs. CDR3 loop: CASSKGEGGLNEQFF. The DNA of the CDR3 is TGCGCCAGCAGCAAAGGCGAGGGGGGGCTAAATGAGCAGTTCTTC.